This TCR beta chain was captured by sequencing in a study of cytomegalovirus exposure and HLA in healthy donors. Across the whole study: Earlier, about 179 million T cells were analyzed, and 90 million to 140 million unique TCR beta sequences were found among them.

It was with 60 Vbeta and 13 Jbeta primers that the PCR ran. Profiled with immunoSEQ multiplex PCR; TCRdb holds only in-frame clones, not every one. The table shows 150,000 to 200,000 clones, with about 77% occurring only once. Points on this clone: Its antigen remains unidentified.

Study results and caveats: Trimming of TCR beta V- and J-genes showed a link, identified in a later analysis, to a missense DCLRE1C variant.

The CDR3 totals 18 residues. With 5 bases clipped from V and 0 bases from J, the junction kept 13 bases outside the gene matches. Germline CDR1 reads SGHRS; CDR2 reads YFSETQ. Donors were nominally healthy when sampled, though unrecorded immune exposures were likely. This receptor was taken from a young man in good health and CMV-seropositive. Sequencing was performed on PBMCs. V and J are TRBV5-1 and TRBJ1-2; 10 positions match TRBD1. The CDR3 sequence: CASSFDGTGVPPNYGYTF. The DNA of the CDR3 is TGCGCCAGCAGTTTCGACGGGACAGGGGTTCCACCTAACTATGGCTACACCTTC.